Listed below are T cell receptor beta chains from one sample, sequenced in a study of cytomegalovirus exposure and HLA in healthy donors. Clones were sequenced by immunoSEQ multiplex PCR, and TCRdb holds only the in-frame ones, with some missing. The sample's table shows tens of thousands of clones. Material for sequencing was PBMCs. The receptors derive from a woman in her twenties or thirties in good health and CMV-seropositive. CDR3s include the opening cysteine and the closing phenylalanine or tryptophan. The D gene is left open where the match is weak.

V gene	CDR3 length	D gene	J gene	CDR3 DNA	CDR3 protein
TRBV2	12	TRBD1	TRBJ1-5	TGTGCCAGCAGGCTACAGGGGAACCCCCAGCATTTT	CASRLQGNPQHF
TRBV10-3	13	TRBD2	TRBJ2-2	TGTGCATCTGGGGCTAGCGGGTCCGGGGAGCTGTTTTTT	CASGASGSGELFF
TRBV20-1	11	-	TRBJ1-1	TGCAGTGGGTCGGTGAACACTGAAGCTTTCTTT	CSGSVNTEAFF
TRBV5-1	15	-	TRBJ1-3	TGCGCCAGCAGCGACGACAGTTTCTCGGGAAACACCATATATTTT	CASSDDSFSGNTIYF
TRBV10-3	15	TRBD2	TRBJ2-7	TGTGCCATCAAAAAAAGCGGGGGTTTCTCCTACGAGCAGTACTTC	CAIKKSGGFSYEQYF
TRBV27	16	-	TRBJ2-1	TGTGCCAGCAGTTTAAGAGGTGCAGGGGCCTACAATGAGCAGTTCTTC	CASSLRGAGAYNEQFF
TRBV7-9	14	-	TRBJ2-5	TGTGCCAGCAGCTTAGTGGCGGCCCAAGAGACCCAGTACTTC	CASSLVAAQETQYF
TRBV7-2	16	-	TRBJ1-2	TGTGCCAGCAGCTTCGTTTATACCCCCAGGGATTATGGCTACACCTTC	CASSFVYTPRDYGYTF
TRBV5-1	17	TRBD1	TRBJ2-2	TGCGCCAGCAGCGAATTGAGGTTTGACAGGGAGACCGGGGAGCTGTTTTTT	CASSELRFDRETGELFF
TRBV18	15	-	TRBJ1-2	TGTGCCAGCTCACCCACGTTACAGGGTAGGGAAGGCTACACCTTC	CASSPTLQGREGYTF
TRBV4-1	15	-	TRBJ1-6	TGCGCCAGCAGCCCCGACAGCTCCTATAATTCACCCCTCCACTTT	CASSPDSSYNSPLHF
TRBV10-3	13	-	TRBJ2-2	TGTGCCATCAGTCCAGGGGAAACCGGGGAGCTGTTTTTT	CAISPGETGELFF
TRBV5-1	15	TRBD1	TRBJ1-4	TGCGCCAGCAGCTCTTCCGGGACAGGGAATGAAAAACTGTTTTTT	CASSSSGTGNEKLFF
TRBV28	16	TRBD2	TRBJ2-1	TGTGCCAGCAGCACCTCTGCGGGGGGCAGATGGAATGAGCAGTTCTTC	CASSTSAGGRWNEQFF
TRBV6-1	13	TRBD1	TRBJ2-7	TGTGCCAGCGGACAGGCTAGCTCCTACGAGCAGTACTTC	CASGQASSYEQYF
TRBV5-1	16	TRBD1	TRBJ2-1	TGCGCCAGCAGCCCGAGGACAGGGGGGCCCTACAATGAGCAGTTCTTC	CASSPRTGGPYNEQFF
TRBV6-5	15	-	TRBJ1-4	TGTGCCAGCACCCCACTAAAGTTATTGGGTGAAAAACTGTTTTTT	CASTPLKLLGEKLFF
TRBV6-6	14	-	TRBJ1-4	TGTGCCAGCAGTGGAGAAGCAGCTAATGAAAAACTGTTTTTT	CASSGEAANEKLFF
TRBV15	15	-	TRBJ2-7	TGTGCCACCAGCAGAGATGGGGCAGGGGACTACGAGCAGTACTTC	CATSRDGAGDYEQYF
TRBV30	12	-	TRBJ1-6	TGTGCCTGGAGTGGAGGAAATTCACCCCTCCACTTT	CAWSGGNSPLHF
TRBV19	15	-	TRBJ1-5	TGTGCCAGTAGTGTGAAACTATTAAGCAATCAGCCCCAGCATTTT	CASSVKLLSNQPQHF
TRBV7-8	15	-	TRBJ2-7	TGTGCCAGCAGCTTTTTGGGACCAGCGGGTGGTGAGCAGTACTTC	CASSFLGPAGGEQYF
TRBV6-6	13	TRBD1	TRBJ1-1	TGTGCCAGCAGGCAGGCAGGGGGAACTGAAGCTTTCTTT	CASRQAGGTEAFF
TRBV6-6	13	TRBD1	TRBJ1-6	TGTGCCAGCCGGGGACAGTATAATTCACCCCTCCACTTT	CASRGQYNSPLHF
TRBV7-9	13	TRBD1	TRBJ2-5	TGTGCCAGCAGCTTCCGGGACAGGGAGACCCAGTACTTC	CASSFRDRETQYF
TRBV7-9	16	TRBD1	TRBJ1-1	TGTGCCAGCTTCTTCGGGACAGGGGGAGTGAACACTGAAGCTTTCTTT	CASFFGTGGVNTEAFF
TRBV7-2	13	-	TRBJ1-1	TGTGCCAGCAGCTTAACACAGGGCCCTGAAGCTTTCTTT	CASSLTQGPEAFF
TRBV7-9	16	TRBD1	TRBJ2-7	TGTGCCAGCAGCTTGGAGCCGGGACAGATGAACTACGAGCAGTACTTC	CASSLEPGQMNYEQYF
TRBV2	15	-	TRBJ2-4	TGTGCCAGCAGCGCCCTAGGAAGTGCCTTGAGCATTCAGTACTTC	CASSALGSALSIQYF
TRBV7-9	14	-	TRBJ1-6	TGTGCCAGCAGGATCGGGACATCCGACTCACCCCTCCACTTT	CASRIGTSDSPLHF
TRBV7-9	19	TRBD1	TRBJ2-5	TGTGCCAGCAGCCCCCCGTTCGAGGGACAGGGTCGGAGCAAAGAGACCCAGTACTTC	CASSPPFEGQGRSKETQYF
TRBV6-6	12	-	TRBJ1-3	TGTGCCAGCGGAGGCTCTGGAAACACCATATATTTT	CASGGSGNTIYF